The present T cell receptor beta chain was sequenced within a study of T cell responses to AZD1222 COVID-19 vaccine. Study-wide results and caveats: Close to half of all spike-specific TCRs reportedly target regions of the variants that are unmutated.

Note on this clone: Its antigen is undetermined.

Sequenced by immunoSEQ multiplex PCR; TCRdb stores in-frame clones only, minus some. Of about 59,000 clones in the sample, about 91% were seen once. CDR3 length equals 15 residues. Germline CDR1 is LNHNV and CDR2 is YYDKDF (reference sequence). The V end lost 3 bases, the J end lost 6 bases, and 15 bases lay between the germline ends. This material consisted of peripheral blood, taken 28 days after the second AZD1222 dose. This rearrangement joins TRBV15 to TRBJ1-5, with D tentatively TRBD1 (6 bases). This clonotype originated in an adult who received the AZD1222 COVID-19 vaccine. CDR3 sequence reads: CATSSQRGSTQPQHF. For the CDR3, the DNA is TGTGCCACCAGCAGTCAGAGGGGGAGTACTCAGCCCCAGCATTTT.